This T cell receptor beta chain was profiled in a study of control samples from healthy donors and cancer patients. Clones were read by immunoSEQ multiplex PCR, and TCRdb kept only the in-frame ones, dropping some. The data hold 40,000 to 65,000 clones, with roughly 87% observed a single time. There are 17 residues in the CDR3. The V end was cut by 5 bases, the J end by 8 bases, with 26 bases between. In germline, CDR1 is LNHDA, CDR2 SQIVND (reference sequence). This chain joins TRBV19 and TRBJ2-3; D possibly matches TRBD1 or TRBD2 (5 bases each). The TCR comes from a man aged 60 to 69 with head and neck cancer. The sequenced sample consisted of PBMCs. The CDR3 DNA reads TGTGCCAGTAGTTTAAACCCGGGCCAGGGACCTCAGGCTACGCAGTATTTT. Translated, it gives CASSLNPGQGPQATQYF.